This section outlines one T cell receptor beta chain sequence together with its context. Per the authors' pipeline: Reference gene primer amplification gave estimated nucleated cell counts. This table comes from immunoSEQ multiplex PCR, and its TCRdb copy is limited to in-frame clones, with some not included. The V and J calls and clone size were taken over from that table, and D and trimming were inferred from the DNA. The sample carries some 150,000 clones, under 90% recorded once. Germline V CDR1 and CDR2: SGDLS, YYNGEE. V was clipped by 3 bases and J by 7 bases; unmatched bases: 10. The CDR3 has 15 residues. The data are from a study of blood T cell repertoires in COVID-19. Study background: The United States, Italy and Spain provided the acute and convalescent COVID-19 samples. The analysed material was cDNA or gDNA that came from T cells, B-cell-depleted T cells, or PBMCs.

The sample taken for sequencing was peripheral blood. This chain links TRBV9 with TRBJ2-1, with 7 bases identical to TRBD1. This clonotype originated in a woman aged 60-70 years with active or convalescent COVID-19. The CDR3 is CASSGLRQGTNEQFF. The CDR3 DNA reads as TGTGCCAGCAGCGGACTAAGACAGGGAACGAATGAGCAGTTCTTC.